Described below is a single T cell receptor (beta chain) sequence and its context. Its antigen is undetermined. Template material for amplifying TCR beta CDR3 regions consisted of RNA transcripts. In the first-round RT-PCR of the TCR CDR3, the HTBI primer set was used. MiXCR, run by TCRdb on the multiplex PCR reads, gives a single entry per CDR3 protein. The sample contains roughly 500,000 distinct CDR3 sequences, approximately 49% of which appear only once. These data come from a study of T cells in Graves' hyperthyroidism and ophthalmopathy. The CDR3 extends over 14 amino acids. Germline V gene sequence: CDR1 ENHRY, CDR2 SYGVKD. Exclusion criteria comprised uncontrolled infection, other autoimmune disease, pregnancy or lactation. Study-wide findings and caveats: Most clonotypes expanded in the thyroid (above 0.001) were also present in blood. Ophthalmopathy was predicted by the model a median of approximately 6.6 months ahead of onset. In simple terms, a model built on 13 V-J features told ophthalmopathy apart from stable hyperthyroidism.

The chain employs TRBV10-3 and TRBJ2-7; 11 bases map to TRBD2. This TCR was sampled from an adult woman with Graves' disease, either hyperthyroidism or ophthalmopathy (not recorded which). Sequenced sample: peripheral blood or thyroid tissue (not recorded which). CDR3 residues: CARDQTSGNYEQYF. CDR3 DNA: TGTGCTAGAGACCAGACTAGCGGGAACTACGAGCAGTACTTC.